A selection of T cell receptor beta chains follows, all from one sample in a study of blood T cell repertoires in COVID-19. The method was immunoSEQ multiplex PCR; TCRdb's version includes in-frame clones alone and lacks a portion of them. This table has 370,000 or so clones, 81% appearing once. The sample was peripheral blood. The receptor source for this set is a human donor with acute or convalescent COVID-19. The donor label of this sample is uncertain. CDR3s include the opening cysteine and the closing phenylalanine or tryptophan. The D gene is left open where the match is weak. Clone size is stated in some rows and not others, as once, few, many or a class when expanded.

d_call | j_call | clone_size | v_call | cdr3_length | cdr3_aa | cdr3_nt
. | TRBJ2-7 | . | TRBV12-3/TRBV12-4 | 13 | CASSLRPPYEQYF | TGTGCCAGCAGTTTGAGGCCTCCCTACGAGCAGTACTTC
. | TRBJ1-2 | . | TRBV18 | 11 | CASSLLGGYTF | TGTGCCAGCTCATTATTGGGCGGCTACACCTTC
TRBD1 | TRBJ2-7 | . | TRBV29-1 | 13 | CSATGVSPHEQYF | TGCAGCGCAACAGGGGTCTCCCCCCACGAGCAGTACTTC
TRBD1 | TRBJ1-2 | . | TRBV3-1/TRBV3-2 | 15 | CASSQGQGTHYGYTF | TGTGCCAGCAGCCAGGGACAGGGGACACATTATGGCTACACCTTC
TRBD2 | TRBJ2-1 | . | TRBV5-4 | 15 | CASSPSLAGVYEQFF | TGTGCCAGCAGCCCCAGCCTAGCGGGAGTATATGAGCAGTTCTTC
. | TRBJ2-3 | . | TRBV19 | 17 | CASSMSNLARGTDTQYF | TGTGCCAGTAGTATGTCCAATCTGGCCCGGGGCACAGATACGCAGTATTTT
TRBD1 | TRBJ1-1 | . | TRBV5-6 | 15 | CASSLPGTVNTEAFF | TGTGCCAGCAGCTTGCCCGGGACAGTGAACACTGAAGCTTTCTTT
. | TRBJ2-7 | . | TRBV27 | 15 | CASSFRPGDSYEQYF | TGTGCCAGCAGTTTTCGGCCAGGGGATTCCTACGAGCAGTACTTC
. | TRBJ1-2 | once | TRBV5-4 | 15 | CASSLRLAGPYGYTF | TGTGCCAGCAGCTTGCGTCTTGCAGGGCCATATGGCTACACCTTC
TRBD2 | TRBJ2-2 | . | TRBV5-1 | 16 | CASSLSAGTYTGELFF | TGCGCCAGCAGCTTATCAGCGGGAACGTACACCGGGGAGCTGTTTTTT
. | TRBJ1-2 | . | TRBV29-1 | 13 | CSVGVRQNYGYTF | TGCAGCGTTGGGGTGAGACAGAACTATGGCTACACCTTC
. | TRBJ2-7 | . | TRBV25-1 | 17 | CASKPGVGVLREYEQYF | TGTGCCAGCAAACCCGGGGTGGGTGTTTTAAGGGAGTACGAGCAGTACTTC
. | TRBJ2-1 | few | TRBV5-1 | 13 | CASSLRLANEQFF | TGCGCCAGCAGCTTGAGGCTAGCCAATGAGCAGTTCTTC
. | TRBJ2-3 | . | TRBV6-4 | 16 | CASSDSYGTSTDTQYF | TGTGCCAGCAGTGACTCGTATGGGACTAGCACAGATACGCAGTATTTT
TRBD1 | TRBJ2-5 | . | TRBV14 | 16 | CASSRTGRVFQETQYF | TGTGCCAGCAGCCGGACAGGCCGAGTATTCCAAGAGACCCAGTACTTC
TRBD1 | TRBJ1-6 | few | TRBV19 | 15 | CASSPWTGENSPLHF | TGTGCCAGTAGCCCGTGGACAGGGGAGAATTCACCCCTCCACTTT
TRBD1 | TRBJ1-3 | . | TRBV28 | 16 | CASSSTGGNTGNTIYF | TGTGCCAGCAGTTCGACAGGGGGCAACACTGGAAACACCATATATTTT
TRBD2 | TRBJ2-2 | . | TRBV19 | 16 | CASSIRLAPLIGELFF | TGTGCCAGTAGTATAAGACTAGCGCCATTGATCGGGGAGCTGTTTTTT
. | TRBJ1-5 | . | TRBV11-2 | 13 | CASSGTGVQPQHF | TGTGCCAGCAGCGGGACGGGGGTTCAGCCCCAGCATTTT
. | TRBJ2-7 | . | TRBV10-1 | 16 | CATIILANPSSYEQYF | TGCGCCACCATCATTTTAGCGAATCCTAGCTCCTACGAGCAGTACTTC
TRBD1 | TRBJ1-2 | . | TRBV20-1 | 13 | CSASEGASKGYTF | TGCAGTGCTAGTGAGGGGGCTTCAAAGGGCTACACCTTC
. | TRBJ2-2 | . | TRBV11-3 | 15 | CASSLKGANTGELFF | TGTGCCAGCAGCTTAAAAGGGGCGAACACCGGGGAGCTGTTTTTT
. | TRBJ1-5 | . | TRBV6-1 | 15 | CASSESVYSYQPQHF | TGTGCCAGCAGTGAATCGGTCTATAGCTATCAGCCCCAGCATTTT
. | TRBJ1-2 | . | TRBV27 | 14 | CASRPGHTNYGYTF | TGTGCCAGCCGCCCGGGACACACCAACTATGGCTACACCTTC
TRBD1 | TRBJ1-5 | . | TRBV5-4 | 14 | CASRDRDSNQPQHF | TGTGCCAGCAGAGACAGGGATAGCAATCAGCCCCAGCATTTT
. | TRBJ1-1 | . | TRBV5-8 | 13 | CASSHTGSTEAFF | TGTGCCAGCAGCCATACAGGGAGCACTGAAGCTTTCTTT
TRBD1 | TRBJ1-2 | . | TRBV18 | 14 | CASSPWTGPGGYTF | TGTGCCAGCTCACCATGGACAGGGCCTGGAGGCTACACCTTC
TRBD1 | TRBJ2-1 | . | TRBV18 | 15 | CASSPPGQGLNEQFF | TGTGCCAGCTCACCACCCGGACAGGGCCTCAATGAGCAGTTCTTC
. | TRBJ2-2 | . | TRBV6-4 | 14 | CASRPTDITGELFF | TGTGCCAGCCGGCCGACAGACATTACCGGGGAGCTGTTTTTT
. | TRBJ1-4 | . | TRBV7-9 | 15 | CASSLGGITNEKLFF | TGTGCCAGCAGCTTAGGAGGGATAACTAATGAAAAACTGTTTTTT